The 16 T cell receptor beta chains in this list originate from one sample, sequenced in a study of T cell responses to AZD1222 COVID-19 vaccine. Sequencing was performed with immunoSEQ multiplex PCR; in TCRdb, only in-frame clones are kept and a portion is missing. The repertoire holds roughly 99,000 clones, with about 93% as singletons. Source: peripheral blood, taken on day 0 of AZD1222 vaccination. The receptors come from an adult in good health.

V and J are TRBV18 and TRBJ2-1; 9 nucleotides match TRBD1. Germline CDR1 and CDR2: KGHSH and LQKENI. After removal of 0 bases from V and 5 bases from J, the junction contained 2 bases not matched to a gene. There are 15 residues in the CDR3. In nucleotides, the CDR3 is TGTGCCAGCTCACCACCGGGACAGGGCAACAATGAGCAGTTCTTC. Amino acids: CASSPPGQGNNEQFF.

The chain combines TRBV5-5 with TRBJ2-2, with D possibly being TRBD1 or TRBD2 (6 bases each). The V and J ends lost 6 bases and 0 bases respectively, with 15 bases between them. CDR3 length equals 16 residues. Germline CDR1 reads SGHKS; CDR2 reads YYEKEE (reference sequence). As DNA, the CDR3 is TGTGCCAGCACCCCCCGGGGGCTAGCGAACACCGGGGAGCTGTTTTTT. Translating it yields CASTPRGLANTGELFF.

V gene TRBV5-6 combines with J gene TRBJ2-7; D tentatively reads TRBD1 or TRBD2 (5 bases each). V gave up 4 bases and J gave up 0 bases, with 26 bases separating them. Germline V gene lookup returns CDR1 SGHDT and CDR2 YYEEEE. CDR3 length equals 19 residues. CDR3 sequence reads: CASSRSEGLWGVSSYEQYF. DNA for the CDR3: TGTGCCAGCAGCCGATCCGAGGGTTTATGGGGCGTGAGCTCCTACGAGCAGTACTTC. The full variable domain, its missing parts supplied by reference TRBV5-6 and TRBJ2-7, is DAGVTQSPTHLIKTRGQQVTLRCSPKSGHDTVSWYQQALGQGPQFIFQYYEEEERQRGNFPDRFSGHQFPNYSSELNVNALLLGDSALYLCASSRSEGLWGVSSYEQYFGPGTRLTVT.

This sequence joins TRBV13 and TRBJ2-3, with 8 bases that match TRBD2. The CDR3 contains 15 residues. V trimming: 5 bases; J trimming: 6 bases; junction bases outside the gene matches: 10. Germline lookup yields CDR1 PRHDT and CDR2 FYEKMQ (reference sequence). The CDR3 loop is CASSAQRGTPDTQYF. The CDR3, as DNA: TGTGCCAGCAGCGCGCAGCGGGGGACCCCGGATACGCAGTATTTT.

Turning to this clone: At one boundary the junction diverges from the germline segment, which might be a read error. The V call is TRBV3-1 (or the pseudogene TRBV3-2), the J call TRBJ2-5; 8 nucleotides match TRBD2. Germline CDR1 reads LGHDT; CDR2 reads YNNKEL (reference sequence). This CDR3 has 17 residues. Here the CDR3 DNA reads TGTGCCAGCAGCCAAGCTCTGCGGGGGGAGGGCCAAGAGGCCCAGTACTTC. Its protein is CASSQALRGEGQEAQYF.

The rearrangement links TRBV2 to TRBJ1-3; D gene uncertain. The CDR3 is 15 amino acids. CDR1 is SNHLY and CDR2 is FYNNEI in the germline V gene. With 4 bases removed from V and 4 bases from J, the gap between germline ends came to 14 bases. CDR3 in DNA: TGTGCCAGCAGTGTTCCCCGGACCCTAGGAAACACCATATATTTT. It translates to CASSVPRTLGNTIYF. The full variable domain, rest sourced from reference TRBV2 and TRBJ1-3, is EPEVTQTPSHQVTQMGQEVILRCVPISNHLYFYWYRQILGQKVEFLVSFYNNEISEKSEIFDDQFSVERPDGSNFTLKIRSTKLEDSAMYFCASSVPRTLGNTIYFGEGSWLTVV.

J is TRBJ1-2 and V is TRBV6-2 or TRBV6-3, with TRBD1 matching 8 bases. V shed 6 bases, J shed 3 bases, and the junction held 3 bases outside the gene matches. The CDR3 extends over 13 amino acids. CDR1 is MNHEY and CDR2 is SVGEGT in the germline V gene. The CDR3: CASSPDRDYGYTF. The CDR3 bases are TGTGCCAGCAGCCCGGACAGGGACTATGGCTACACCTTC.

Of note for this clone: This CDR3 is also generated by other DNA sequences in the sample. The chain uses TRBV19 and TRBJ1-5, with D hard to call. Germline-derived CDR1 and CDR2 are LNHDA and SQIVND (reference sequence). The CDR3 has 12 residues. The V and J ends lost 5 bases and 6 bases respectively, with 8 bases between them. CDR3 residues: CASSVGVQPQHF. The CDR3 DNA reads TGTGCCAGTAGTGTTGGGGTTCAGCCCCAGCATTTT.

The chain recombines TRBV4-3 with TRBJ1-1, with D unresolved. V lost 3 bases and J lost 0, with 17 bases in between. The CDR3 covers 17 residues. Germline V gives CDR1 LGHNA, CDR2 YSLEER. The CDR3 protein is CASSQDYTEIMNTEAFF. The CDR3 coding sequence is TGCGCCAGCAGCCAGGATTATACAGAGATTATGAACACTGAAGCTTTCTTT.

This sequence joins TRBV4-2 and TRBJ1-1, with no clear D. Between the trimmed V and J ends, which lost 1 base and 5 bases, there was a span of 14 bases. Germline V gene data show CDR1 as LGHNA and CDR2 as YNFKEQ. The CDR3 covers 15 residues. DNA for the CDR3: TGTGCCAGCAGCCAAGGGTCGGGGATGGGTACTGAAGCTTTCTTT. As protein: CASSQGSGMGTEAFF.

In this sample, this clone turned up once. This chain links TRBV21-1 with TRBJ1-5; TRBD1, the D gene given by the table, was not confirmed from the DNA. TRBV21-1 is shown as a pseudogene. The CDR3 sequence is 16 residues long. The DNA for the CDR3 is TGTGCCAGCAGCAAAAAAAGGGGGCATGGCAATCAGCCCCAGCATTTT. Its protein is CASSKKRGHGNQPQHF.

As concerns this clone: At the DNA level, this CDR3 is encoded by other sequences in the same sample as well. The rearrangement uses TRBV7-9 and TRBJ2-7; 8 positions match TRBD2. The V segment lost 5 bases and the J segment 4 bases; nucleotides outside the gene matches: 10. Germline CDR1 SEHNR, CDR2 FQNEAQ (reference sequence). The CDR3 loop spans 15 amino acids. This chain's CDR3 is CASSPRAGGGYEQYF. The CDR3 DNA sequence: TGTGCCAGCAGCCCCCGGGCGGGGGGTGGGTACGAGCAGTACTTC. The full variable domain, rest sourced from reference TRBV7-9 and TRBJ2-7, is DTGVSQNPRHKITKRGQNVTFRCDPISEHNRLYWYRQTLGQGPEFLTYFQNEAQLEKSRLLSDRFSAERPKGSFSTLEIQRTEQGDSAMYLCASSPRAGGGYEQYFGPGTRLTVT.

This chain joins TRBV5-1 and TRBJ2-1; maybe TRBD2 (6 bases). Germline lookup yields CDR1 SGHRS and CDR2 YFSETQ. This CDR3 has 12 amino acids. V lost 4 bases to trimming and J lost 7 bases, with 9 bases between them. The CDR3 nucleotides are TGCGCCAGCAGCGGTCTAGCGAATGAGCAGTTCTTC. It specifies CASSGLANEQFF.

The chain carries TRBV7-9 and TRBJ2-7; D not certain. The V gene lost 4 bases and the J gene lost 3 bases, with 7 bases spanning the gap. This CDR3 region has 12 residues. Germline-derived CDR1 and CDR2 are SEHNR and FQNEAQ (reference sequence). DNA of the CDR3: TGTGCCAGCAGCTCAGACCACTACGAGCAGTACTTC. Translating it yields CASSSDHYEQYF.

This chain connects TRBV5-1 to TRBJ2-3; maybe TRBD1 (6 bases). The CDR3 extends over 15 amino acids. V was pared by 7 bases and J by 4 bases, with 19 bases between. Per the germline V gene, CDR1 is SGHRS and CDR2 is YFSETQ. CDR3 protein: CASRAGGPSADTQYF. CDR3 in DNA: TGCGCCAGCCGTGCTGGGGGCCCCTCGGCAGATACGCAGTATTTT.

The chain recombines TRBV19 with TRBJ2-2, with 7 nucleotides matching TRBD1. Germline CDR1 and CDR2: LNHDA and SQIVND (reference sequence). This CDR3 region has 18 residues. The ends lost 5 bases at V and 3 bases at J; junction bases unmatched: 15. In DNA, the CDR3 is TGTGCCAGTAGTCTCCCCGCTACGGGACAGCAAGACACCGGGGAGCTGTTTTTT. It codes for CASSLPATGQQDTGELFF.